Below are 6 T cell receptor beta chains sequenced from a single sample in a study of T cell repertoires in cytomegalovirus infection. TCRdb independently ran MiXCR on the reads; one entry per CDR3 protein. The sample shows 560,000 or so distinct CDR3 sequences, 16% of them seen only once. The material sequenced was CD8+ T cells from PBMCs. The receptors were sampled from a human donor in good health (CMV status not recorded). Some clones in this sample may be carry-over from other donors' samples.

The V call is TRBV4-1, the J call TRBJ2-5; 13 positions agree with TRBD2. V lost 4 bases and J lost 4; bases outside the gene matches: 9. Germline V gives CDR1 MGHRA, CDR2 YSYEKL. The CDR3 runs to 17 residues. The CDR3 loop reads CASSLPGTSGNGETQYF. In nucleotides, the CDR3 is TGCGCCAGCAGCCTACCCGGGACTAGCGGGAACGGAGAGACCCAGTACTTC.

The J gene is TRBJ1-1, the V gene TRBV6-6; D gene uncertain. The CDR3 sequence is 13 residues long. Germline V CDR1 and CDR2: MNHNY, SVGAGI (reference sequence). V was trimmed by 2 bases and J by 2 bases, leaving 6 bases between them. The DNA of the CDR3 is TGTGCCAGCAGTTACCCGGACAACACTGAAGCTTTCTTT. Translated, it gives CASSYPDNTEAFF.

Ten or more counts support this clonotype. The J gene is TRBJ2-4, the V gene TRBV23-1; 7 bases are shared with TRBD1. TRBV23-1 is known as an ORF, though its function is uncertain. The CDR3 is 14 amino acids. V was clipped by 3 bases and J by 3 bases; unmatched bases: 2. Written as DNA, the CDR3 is TGCGCCAGCAGTCATCACAGGGGCAAAAACATTCAGTACTTC. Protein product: CASSHHRGKNIQYF.

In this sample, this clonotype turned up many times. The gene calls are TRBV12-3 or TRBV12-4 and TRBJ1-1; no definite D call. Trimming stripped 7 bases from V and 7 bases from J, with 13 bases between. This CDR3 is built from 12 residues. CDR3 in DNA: TGTGCCAGCACGTCCATTGGAGGTGAAGCTTTCTTT. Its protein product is CASTSIGGEAFF.

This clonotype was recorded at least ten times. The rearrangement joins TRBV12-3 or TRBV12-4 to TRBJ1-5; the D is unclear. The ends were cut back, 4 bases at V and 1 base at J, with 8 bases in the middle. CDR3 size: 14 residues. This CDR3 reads CASSYPDSNQPQHF. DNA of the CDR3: TGTGCCAGCAGTTACCCCGACAGCAATCAGCCCCAGCATTTT.

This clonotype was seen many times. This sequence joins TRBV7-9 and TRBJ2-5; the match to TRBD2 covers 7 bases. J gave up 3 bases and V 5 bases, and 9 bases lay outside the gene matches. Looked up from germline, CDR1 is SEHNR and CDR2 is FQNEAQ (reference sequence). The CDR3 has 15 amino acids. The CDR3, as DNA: TGTGCCAGCAGCCCCCTGGGGGGGAGGAAAGAGACCCAGTACTTC. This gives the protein CASSPLGGRKETQYF. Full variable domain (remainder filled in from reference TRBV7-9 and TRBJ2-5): DTGVSQNPRHKITKRGQNVTFRCDPISEHNRLYWYRQTLGQGPEFLTYFQNEAQLEKSRLLSDRFSAERPKGSFSTLEIQRTEQGDSAMYLCASSPLGGRKETQYFGPGTRLLVL.